Each of the 16 T cell receptor beta chains below was sequenced from the same sample in a study of cytomegalovirus exposure and HLA in healthy donors. Researchers ran the PCR with 60 Vbeta and 13 Jbeta primers. The method was immunoSEQ multiplex PCR; TCRdb's version includes in-frame clones alone and lacks a portion of them. The table records about 96,000 clones, approximately 75% of them present only once. Sequenced sample: PBMCs. All receptors come from a woman in her seventies in good health and CMV-seropositive.

This sequence joins TRBV4-2 and TRBJ2-7; a possible D gene is TRBD1 (5 bases). The CDR3 has 13 amino acids. The V end was cut by 0 bases, the J end by 4 bases, with 7 bases between. Per germline, CDR1 LGHNA and CDR2 YNFKEQ. This CDR3 reads CASSQDQGYEQYF. DNA of the CDR3: TGTGCCAGCAGCCAAGATCAGGGATACGAGCAGTACTTC.

This clone was recorded only once. This chain joins TRBV4-2 and TRBJ1-3; 7 bases are a match to TRBD1. CDR3 length: 16 amino acids. The V gene's germline CDR1 is LGHNA and CDR2 YNFKEQ. Trimming at V came to 1 base and at J to 2 bases, leaving 5 bases not matched to a gene. The CDR3 bases are TGTGCCAGCAGCCAAGGACCAGGACAGGCTGGAAACACCATATATTTT. It is translated as CASSQGPGQAGNTIYF.

The CDR3 DNA is TGTGCCAGTAGGGTAGGGGGTGAGCAGTTCTTC. It encodes CASRVGGEQFF. The V gene is TRBV19, the J gene TRBJ2-1; D possibly corresponds to TRBD1 (6 bases). V dropped 6 bases and J dropped 9 bases, with 9 bases sitting between them. Germline V lookup: CDR1 LNHDA, CDR2 SQIVND (reference sequence). This CDR3 comprises 11 residues.

The chain carries TRBV2 and TRBJ1-2, with D perhaps matching TRBD1 (5 bases). The CDR3 length is 14 residues. Germline CDR1 SNHLY, CDR2 FYNNEI. V lost 6 bases and J 4 bases, leaving 15 bases between the germline ends. In nucleotides, the CDR3 is TGTGCCAGCAGCAGGGAGGGGATGGGCTATGGCTACACCTTC. As protein: CASSREGMGYGYTF.

This clone was seen more than once but under ten times. This sequence joins TRBV7-6 and TRBJ1-3; perhaps TRBD1 as D (5 bases). With 6 bases removed from V and 0 bases from J, the gap between germline ends came to 15 bases. The CDR3 runs to 16 residues. Germline V gene sequence: CDR1 SGHVS, CDR2 FNYEAQ. In DNA form, the CDR3 reads TGTGCCAGCAGTCCGACAGCAGACAGCTCTGGAAACACCATATATTTT. It encodes CASSPTADSSGNTIYF. Using reference TRBV7-6 and TRBJ1-3 for the parts outside the CDR3, the full variable domain is GAGVSQSPRYKVTKRGQDVALRCDPISGHVSLYWYRQALGQGPEFLTYFNYEAQQDKSGLPNDRFSAERPEGSISTLTIQRTEQRDSAMYRCASSPTADSSGNTIYFGEGSWLTVV.

The J gene is TRBJ2-3, the V gene TRBV2, with 9 bases aligning to TRBD1. Germline V CDR1 and CDR2: SNHLY, FYNNEI. Losses at the gene ends were 1 base for V and 3 bases for J; bases not matched to a gene: 5. The CDR3 consists of 16 residues. The CDR3 reads CASSEVTGGGTDTQYF. The CDR3 DNA sequence: TGTGCCAGCAGTGAAGTGACAGGGGGAGGAACAGATACGCAGTATTTT.

In regard to this clone: An end of the junction differs from the germline gene, which may be a read error. The chain employs TRBV6-5 and TRBJ2-7; 12 nucleotides match TRBD2. Germline V gene lookup returns CDR1 MNHEY and CDR2 SVGAGI. The CDR3 covers 13 residues. The CDR3 loop reads CASSRLGTSGLQF. CDR3 DNA sequence: TGTGCCAGCAGTCGACTAGGGACTAGCGGGCTCCAATTC.

Here the CDR3 reads CASSLSVRQGNTGELFF. In DNA form, the CDR3 reads TGTGCCAGCAGCTTATCCGTTCGACAGGGGAACACCGGGGAGCTGTTTTTT. This chain connects TRBV7-2 to TRBJ2-2; 7 bases align to TRBD1. Trimming removed 2 bases from V and 1 base from J; junction bases left unmatched: 7. The CDR3 is made up of 17 amino acids. Germline V gene data show CDR1 as SGHTA and CDR2 as FQGNSA.

In DNA form, the CDR3 reads TGTGCCAGCATAAGGACAGGTTCCGCACAGGGATACGAGCAGTACTTC. Translated, it gives CASIRTGSAQGYEQYF. J is TRBJ2-7 and V is TRBV27; the match to TRBD1 covers 7 bases. Germline CDR1 reads MNHEY; CDR2 reads SMNVEV (reference sequence). This CDR3 has 16 residues. Trimming at V came to 7 bases and at J to 4 bases, leaving 16 bases not matched to a gene.

The rearrangement joins TRBV7-2 to TRBJ2-1, with a weak D call TRBD2 (6 bases). Trimming shortened V by 5 bases and J by 7 bases, and 18 bases separated the two germline ends. The CDR3 contains 15 residues. Germline V gene sequence: CDR1 SGHTA, CDR2 FQGNSA. The CDR3 region has the DNA TGTGCCAGCAGCCCACCGGGGAGGAAGGGGAATGAGCAGTTCTTC. This sequence encodes CASSPPGRKGNEQFF.

The rearrangement joins TRBV5-8 to TRBJ2-5; 8 positions agree with TRBD1. The J call is uncertain, as TRBJ2-7 better fits the DNA end. This CDR3 spans 15 amino acids. Germline CDR1 SGHTS, CDR2 YDEGEE. The CDR3 DNA follows: TGTGCCAGCAGCTTGTTGGCAGGGGGCCTCGACGAGCAGTACTTC. This sequence encodes CASSLLAGGLDEQYF.

This clone has only a few counts. The CDR3 nucleotides are TGTGCCAGCAGCTTAAGGGCTAGCGGGGGGTTTGCAGATACGCAGTATTTT. Its protein is CASSLRASGGFADTQYF. The V and J genes are TRBV7-2 and TRBJ2-3; 11 bases align to TRBD2. CDR1 is SGHTA, CDR2 FQGNSA, per germline. This CDR3 has 17 residues. V lost 2 bases, J lost 4 bases, and 8 bases stayed unmatched.

V and J are TRBV10-2 and TRBJ2-1; TRBD1 matches 7 bases. The CDR3 runs 12 residues. From germline, CDR1 is WSHSY and CDR2 SAAADI. The J segment lost 7 bases and the V segment lost 4 bases, leaving 1 base of the junction unmatched. Here the CDR3 DNA reads TGCGCCAGCAGTGGACAGGGAAATGAGCAGTTCTTC. It specifies CASSGQGNEQFF.

The chain employs TRBV7-2 and TRBJ2-2, with TRBD2 identical over 13 bases. The germline V gene has CDR1 SGHTA and CDR2 FQGNSA. The CDR3 consists of 16 residues. Trimming took 5 bases from V and 6 from J; bases not matched to a gene: 6. This chain's CDR3 is CASSRTSGGVPGELFF. DNA for the CDR3: TGTGCCAGCAGCCGTACTAGCGGGGGGGTCCCCGGGGAGCTGTTTTTT.

This chain joins TRBV6-6 and TRBJ2-1, with no clear D. The CDR3 runs to 11 residues. Trimming removed 7 bases from V and 7 bases from J, with 8 bases in between. Per the germline V gene, CDR1 is MNHNY and CDR2 is SVGAGI (reference sequence). CDR3 loop: CASTLVNEQFF. The CDR3 DNA follows: TGTGCCAGCACCCTAGTTAATGAGCAGTTCTTC.

The sample holds a few counts of this clone. The rearrangement links TRBV4-3 to TRBJ2-7; D remains ambiguous. V lost 1 base to trimming and J lost 2 bases, with 12 bases between them. The CDR3 spans 15 residues. CDR1 is LGHNA and CDR2 is YSLEER in the germline V gene. The CDR3 nucleotides read TGCGCCAGCAGCCAAGGACTTAGTGCTGCCTACGAGCAGTACTTC. Protein product: CASSQGLSAAYEQYF.